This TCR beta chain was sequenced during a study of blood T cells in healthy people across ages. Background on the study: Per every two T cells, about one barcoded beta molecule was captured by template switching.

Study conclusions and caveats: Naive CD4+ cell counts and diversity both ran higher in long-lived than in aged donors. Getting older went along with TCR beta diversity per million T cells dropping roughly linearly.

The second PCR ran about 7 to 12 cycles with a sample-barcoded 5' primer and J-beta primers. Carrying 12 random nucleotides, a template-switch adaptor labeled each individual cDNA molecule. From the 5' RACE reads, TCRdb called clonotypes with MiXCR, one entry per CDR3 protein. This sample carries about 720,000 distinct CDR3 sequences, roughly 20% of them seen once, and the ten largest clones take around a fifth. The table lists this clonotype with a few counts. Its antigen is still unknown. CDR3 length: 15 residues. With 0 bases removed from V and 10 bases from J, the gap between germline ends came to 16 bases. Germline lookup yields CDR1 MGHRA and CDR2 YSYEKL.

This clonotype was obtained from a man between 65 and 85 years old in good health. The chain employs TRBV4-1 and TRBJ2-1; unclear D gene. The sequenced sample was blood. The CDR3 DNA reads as TGCGCCAGCAGCCAAGATACCCCTCCCCAACGCGAGCAGTTCTTC. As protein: CASSQDTPPQREQFF.